What follows describes a single T cell receptor (beta chain). Antigen specificity is unknown. This record belongs to a study of PD-L1 blockade in urothelial cancer. Added to each PCR by spiking were synthetic TCR analog templates. Clones were read by immunoSEQ multiplex PCR, and TCRdb kept only the in-frame ones, dropping some. The data contain 50,000 to 60,000 clones, around 84% of them seen just once; the ten biggest clones take up 2.5% to 3%. Regarding the study as a whole: Pretreatment blood TCR clonality under the median forecast improved survival.

This receptor was identified in a man aged 45 to 65 with urothelial cancer. The sequencing used PBMCs, collected around atezolizumab (anti-PD-L1) treatment.

The CDR3, as DNA: TGTGCCTGGAGTGTACGGGGGAGGGGGGAGACCCAGTACTTC. This encodes CAWSVRGRGETQYF. This chain uses TRBV30 with TRBJ2-5; D might be TRBD2 (7 bases). Germline loops: CDR1 GTSNPN, CDR2 SVGIG (reference sequence). V was shortened by 0 bases and J by 5 bases, with 13 bases between the two germline ends. The CDR3 runs to 14 residues. Together with reference TRBV30 and TRBJ2-5, the CDR3 gives the full variable domain: SQTIHQWPATLVQPVGSPLSLECTVEGTSNPNLYWYRQAAGRGLQLLFYSVGIGQISSEVPQNLSASRPQDRQFILSSKKLLLSDSGFYLCAWSVRGRGETQYFGPGTRLLVL.